The next 4 T cell receptor beta chains were all read from a single sample in a study of long-term antiretroviral therapy in people with HIV. Version v3.0 of the immunoSEQ assay ran at survey level. TCRdb's table, derived via immunoSEQ multiplex PCR, lists solely in-frame clones and lacks some. Of over 15,000 clones listed, approximately 84% are singletons. The sample consisted of unsorted PBMCs, taken 0.9 years after starting antiretroviral therapy. These receptors all stem from a man aged 18-30 years with HIV.

This sequence joins TRBV29-1 and TRBJ1-1; D is uncertain. Trimming removed 3 bases at V and 3 bases at J, with 8 bases between. The CDR3 contains 12 residues. The germline gives CDR1 SQVTM, CDR2 ANQGSEA. CDR3 nucleotides: TGCAGCGTTGATCGGGGTTACACTGAAGCTTTCTTT. It is translated as CSVDRGYTEAFF.

The CDR3 region is CASSKQGALVQPQHF. The CDR3 coding sequence is TGTGCCAGCAGTAAACAGGGGGCATTGGTTCAGCCCCAGCATTTT. This chain uses TRBV6-1 with TRBJ1-5, with TRBD1 matching over 9 bases. CDR1 and CDR2 (germline): MNHNS, SASEGT. This CDR3 spans 15 amino acids. J lost 6 bases, V lost 5 bases, and 8 bases had no gene match.

This CDR3 reads CASSDRAGHKPDTGELFF. CDR3 sequence (DNA): TGCGCCAGCAGTGATCGAGCGGGACACAAACCCGACACCGGGGAGCTGTTTTTT. The J gene is TRBJ2-2, the V gene TRBV10-2, with a possible D match to TRBD2 (7 bases). The length of the CDR3 is 18 residues. V dropped 3 bases and J dropped 3 bases, with 20 bases sitting between them. From germline, CDR1 is WSHSY and CDR2 SAAADI.

This chain joins TRBV2 and TRBJ2-3; TRBD1 agrees at 9 bases. V lost 4 bases and J lost 1; bases outside the gene matches: 0. This CDR3 is built from 14 residues. CDR1 is SNHLY and CDR2 is FYNNEI in the germline V gene. The CDR3 nucleotides are TGTGCCAGCAGTGGGACAGGGGGCACAGATACGCAGTATTTT. This gives the protein CASSGTGGTDTQYF. The variable domain in full, with the rest retrieved from reference TRBV2 and TRBJ2-3, is EPEVTQTPSHQVTQMGQEVILRCVPISNHLYFYWYRQILGQKVEFLVSFYNNEISEKSEIFDDQFSVERPDGSNFTLKIRSTKLEDSAMYFCASSGTGGTDTQYFGPGTRLTVL.